This paragraph covers one TCR beta chain sequence. What it binds is not known. Both TRBC1 and TRBC2 were covered by a beta constant-region primer of two equimolar oligonucleotides. The ligated cDNA underwent four PCR rounds using SP2 and nested alpha and beta constant-region primers. Each CDR3 protein gets one entry after TCRdb re-called the UMI-ligation and nested PCR reads with MiXCR. The sample has 150,000 or so distinct CDR3 sequences, roughly 20% seen once; the top ten hold about 0.11%. After the first PCR, alpha and beta chain libraries were processed separately. CDR3 length equals 15 residues. Trimming removed 5 bases from V and 4 bases from J; junction bases left unmatched: 5. Germline CDR1 SGHTA, CDR2 FQGNSA. This entry belongs to a study of naive and memory T cell subsets. The study, taken as a whole, reports: A few larger clonotypes appeared in naive repertoires, especially CD8, possibly memory cells re-expressing CD45RA.

The sample comprised naive CD4+ T cells from blood. The sequence derives from a human donor in good health. V usage is TRBV7-2 and J usage is TRBJ2-5; TRBD2 matches at 12 bases. CDR3 sequence reads: CASSTLGLAGETQYF. The DNA for the CDR3 is TGTGCCAGCAGCACTCTGGGACTAGCGGGAGAGACCCAGTACTTC.